Listed below are T cell receptor beta chains from one sample, sequenced in a study of OX40 agonist ivuxolimab in advanced cancers. Libraries were prepared by immunoSEQ multiplex PCR; TCRdb keeps only in-frame clonotypes and omits some of them. The profile shows tens of thousands of clones, approximately 87% of them singletons. The material was CD4+ or CD8+ T cells sorted from blood, obtained in a trial of the OX40 agonist ivuxolimab. Source of these receptors: an adult with an advanced solid tumor such as melanoma, head and neck, liver or kidney cancer. CDR3s include the opening cysteine and the closing phenylalanine or tryptophan. The D gene is left open where the match is weak. The size entry is marked missing in some rows and otherwise reads once, few, many or a size class.

cdr3_nt	cdr3_aa	clone_size	j_call	d_call	v_call
TGTGCCAGCAGTCCCGGGACAGTATACAATGAGCAGTTCTTC	CASSPGTVYNEQFF	.	TRBJ2-1	TRBD1	TRBV27
TGTGCCAGCAGTCCACGCCGGGTGGAGACCCAGTACTTC	CASSPRRVETQYF	.	TRBJ2-5	.	TRBV27
TGTGCCAGCAGCCCGGGGGGACAGGGAAGTCCAGATACGCAGTATTTT	CASSPGGQGSPDTQYF	.	TRBJ2-3	TRBD1	TRBV7-9
TGTGCCAGCAGCCAATGGACAGGGGGCGCGTCCGAGCAGTACTTC	CASSQWTGGASEQYF	.	TRBJ2-7	TRBD1	TRBV14
TGCGCCAGCAGCCAAGGGTCGGGGGACCACCTAGAGCAGTACTTC	CASSQGSGDHLEQYF	medium-sized	TRBJ2-7	.	TRBV4-1
TGTGCCAGTAGTATAGGGCAAGAGACCCAGTACTTC	CASSIGQETQYF	.	TRBJ2-5	.	TRBV19
TGTGCCAGCAGCTTATTGGATTTAAGGGTGAACGACTATGGCTACACCTTC	CASSLLDLRVNDYGYTF	once	TRBJ1-2	.	TRBV7-9
TGTGCCAGTAGTGTAACAGGGGGTACTGAAGCTTTCTTT	CASSVTGGTEAFF	.	TRBJ1-1	TRBD1	TRBV19
TGTGCCAGCAGCTTAGCCTCAGGGGGCGCGACCAATGAGCAGTTCTTC	CASSLASGGATNEQFF	.	TRBJ2-1	TRBD1	TRBV11-2
TGTGCCAGCAGCGTAGTGGAGCGAGTAGCCAAAAACATTCAGTACTTC	CASSVVERVAKNIQYF	.	TRBJ2-4	.	TRBV9
TGTGCCAGCAGTTTAGCCCCTGCTCAGCCCCAGCATTTT	CASSLAPAQPQHF	.	TRBJ1-5	.	TRBV27
TGCAGCGCATTGGCGGGCAGTGAGCAGTTCTTC	CSALAGSEQFF	.	TRBJ2-1	.	TRBV29-1
TGTGCCAGCAGCTTAATCGAGGGGAGGGGGGAGCAGTTCTTC	CASSLIEGRGEQFF	.	TRBJ2-1	.	TRBV7-9
TGCAGCGTGGCAGGGGGAACCTCCTACGAGCAGTACTTC	CSVAGGTSYEQYF	.	TRBJ2-7	TRBD1	TRBV29-1
TGTGCCAGCAGTTTTCAGGGGAGCATCGAGGAGCAGTTCTTC	CASSFQGSIEEQFF	.	TRBJ2-1	.	TRBV27
TGTGCCAGCAGCCCCTCGGGTGGGAGGGCTGAAGCTTTCTTT	CASSPSGGRAEAFF	.	TRBJ1-1	.	TRBV9
TGTGCCAGCACCAACGCCGACAGGAGGGATGGCTACACCTTC	CASTNADRRDGYTF	few	TRBJ1-2	.	TRBV25-1
TGTGCCAGCAGCCAAGATCTTAAACAGGGCACATATGGCTACACCTTC	CASSQDLKQGTYGYTF	.	TRBJ1-2	.	TRBV4-2
TGTGCCAGCAGTTTCCTACCCAGGGACATTCAGTACTTC	CASSFLPRDIQYF	.	TRBJ2-4	.	TRBV27
TGTGCCAGCGAGACCACAAGCAATCAGCCCCAGCATTTT	CASETTSNQPQHF	.	TRBJ1-5	.	TRBV2
TGTGCCAGCAGCACTAGCGGGGGGACGAGGGAGCAGTACTTC	CASSTSGGTREQYF	.	TRBJ2-7	TRBD2	TRBV9
TGTGCCAGCAGCCACCGACAGGCCATCGGGTCTTACGAGCAGTACTTC	CASSHRQAIGSYEQYF	once	TRBJ2-7	.	TRBV6-4
.	CASSPLRAGAGELFF	once	TRBJ2-2	.	TRBV7-8
TGTGCCAGCTCACCACCGCAGGGGGTAGGTACTGAAGCTTTCTTT	CASSPPQGVGTEAFF	.	TRBJ1-1	TRBD1	TRBV18
TGCGCCAGCAGCCAGGGGGGGTCGTCTGCTTTCTTT	CASSQGGSSAFF	.	TRBJ1-1	.	TRBV4-1
TGTGCCATCAGCCGTAGCGGGGGACCCCAAGAGACCCAGTACTTC	CAISRSGGPQETQYF	once	TRBJ2-5	TRBD2	TRBV10-3
TGTGCCAGTAGTGTGGGAAACATGAACACTGAAGCTTTCTTT	CASSVGNMNTEAFF	.	TRBJ1-1	.	TRBV19
TGTGCCAGCAGCTCGCGGTGGGGGGGCCACGAGCAGTACTTC	CASSSRWGGHEQYF	.	TRBJ2-7	.	TRBV11-3
TGTGCCAGCAGTTTTGGGACAGAGAGGCTCCACTTT	CASSFGTERLHF	.	TRBJ1-6	TRBD1	TRBV27
TGTGCCAGCAGTGCCGGGGGTGAGCAGTACTTC	CASSAGGEQYF	.	TRBJ2-7	.	TRBV27
TGTGCCAGCAGCATGGGACAGGGCTCGGGCGGGGAGCTGTTTTTT	CASSMGQGSGGELFF	.	TRBJ2-2	TRBD1	TRBV5-4
TGTGCCAGCAGTTACGCTGAAAAACTGTTTTTT	CASSYAEKLFF	once	TRBJ1-4	.	TRBV6-5
TGTGCCAGTAGCTTCGGGTTGGATCCAGAGACCCAGTACTTC	CASSFGLDPETQYF	.	TRBJ2-5	.	TRBV19
TGTGCTAGTGGTTTTTGGAGAATCTACAATGAGCAGTTCTTC	CASGFWRIYNEQFF	.	TRBJ2-1	.	TRBV12-5
TGTGCCAGTAGTATAAGTCCTATGGAGCAGTATTTT	CASSISPMEQYF	once	TRBJ2-3	.	TRBV19
TGCGCCAGCAGCCAGCGGACACCTTACGACTATGGCTACACCTTC	CASSQRTPYDYGYTF	.	TRBJ1-2	.	TRBV4-3
TGTGCCAGCAGCGCCCCGGTAAACCAGGAGACCCAGTACTTC	CASSAPVNQETQYF	.	TRBJ2-5	.	TRBV9
TGCGCCAGCAGCTTGGCCCGGCGGGAGGCTTCCTACAATGAGCAGTTCTTC	CASSLARREASYNEQFF	.	TRBJ2-1	TRBD2	TRBV5-1
TGCGCCAGCAGCTTGGCCCCGGACTACGAGCAGTACTTC	CASSLAPDYEQYF	.	TRBJ2-7	.	TRBV5-1
TGTGCCAGTAGTATAGTATACAGTCCTACCTACGAGCAGTACTTC	CASSIVYSPTYEQYF	.	TRBJ2-7	.	TRBV19
TGTGCCACCAGCAGAGGGACGGTATACTACGAGCAGTACTTC	CATSRGTVYYEQYF	.	TRBJ2-7	.	TRBV15
TGTGCCAGCAGCGAGGGGGTGTCTAGGCCCCAGCATTTT	CASSEGVSRPQHF	once	TRBJ1-5	.	TRBV9
TGTGCCAGCAGCTTATCACTAGCGGGCACCGGGGAGCTGTTTTTT	CASSLSLAGTGELFF	.	TRBJ2-2	TRBD2	TRBV13
TGCAGCGTTGTTGACAGGGACTACGAGCAGTACTTC	CSVVDRDYEQYF	.	TRBJ2-7	TRBD1	TRBV29-1
TGTGCCAGTAGAAAAACAGGGGGCGCCAAAACTAACTATGGCTACACCTTC	CASRKTGGAKTNYGYTF	.	TRBJ1-2	TRBD1	TRBV19
TGCGCCAGCACACCACATAGAGGATCCAGGGGCACTGAAGCTTTCTTT	CASTPHRGSRGTEAFF	.	TRBJ1-1	.	TRBV4-3
TGTGCCAGCAGCTTAGTATCCTACGAGCAGTACTTC	CASSLVSYEQYF	.	TRBJ2-7	.	TRBV7-9
TGTGCCAGCAGCGCCAGGGTTCTAAACACTGAAGCTTTCTTT	CASSARVLNTEAFF	.	TRBJ1-1	.	TRBV5-4
TGTGCCAGCAGTCCCGTCCTGGGGACAGGGAGTCAGCCCCAGCATTTT	CASSPVLGTGSQPQHF	.	TRBJ1-5	TRBD1	TRBV27
TGCGCCAGCAGCCAGGCAGGTGGACCGCAAGGGAACTATGGCTACACCTTC	CASSQAGGPQGNYGYTF	.	TRBJ1-2	.	TRBV4-3
TGCGCCAGCAGCCAAGTTCTGCGGGACCCCAGCTACACCTTC	CASSQVLRDPSYTF	.	TRBJ1-2	.	TRBV4-3
TGTGCCAGCAGCAATGACAGGCCTGAGCGGGAGCTGTTTTTT	CASSNDRPERELFF	once	TRBJ2-2	.	TRBV21-1
TGTGCCTGGAGCCTGGGACAGCTGAACACTGAAGCTTTCTTT	CAWSLGQLNTEAFF	.	TRBJ1-1	TRBD1	TRBV30
TGTGCCAGCAGCTTAGGGGGGACTCACGGGGAGCTGTTTTTT	CASSLGGTHGELFF	.	TRBJ2-2	.	TRBV11-3